The 18 T cell receptor beta chains listed next were all sequenced from one sample in a study of blood T cell repertoires in COVID-19. Profiling relied on immunoSEQ multiplex PCR, and the TCRdb table lists in-frame clones only, not all of them. There are roughly 86,000 clones in the sample; approximately 82% occur only once, and just over 20% lies in the top ten. Sequencing was done on a sample of peripheral blood. The receptor source for this set is a human donor in a cohort sampled during active COVID-19.

The CDR3 nucleotides read TGTGCCAGCAGCCCGAGAATCGGGGGGATCGAGCAGTACTTC. This sequence encodes CASSPRIGGIEQYF. The chain has TRBV7-2 and TRBJ2-7; TRBD2 matches 7 bases. With V trimmed by 5 bases and J by 6 bases, 10 bases remained unmatched. Germline V gene data show CDR1 as SGHTA and CDR2 as FQGNSA. CDR3 size: 14 residues.

The CDR3 DNA follows: TGCGCCAGCAGCCCGGACTGGCTAGACCGCTCCTACGAGCAGTACTTC. Translating it yields CASSPDWLDRSYEQYF. This sequence joins TRBV5-1 and TRBJ2-7; D perhaps matches TRBD2 (5 bases). The CDR3 has 16 amino acids. The ends were cut back, 4 bases at V and 0 bases at J, with 17 bases in the middle. CDR1 and CDR2 (germline): SGHRS, YFSETQ.

This clone was seen a single time. The CDR3 DNA is TGCAGCGTTGAGGCTAGCGGGGGGCTTAGCACAGATACGCAGTATTTT. Translation gives CSVEASGGLSTDTQYF. This sequence joins TRBV29-1 and TRBJ2-3; TRBD2 aligns across 11 bases. Germline CDR1 SQVTM, CDR2 ANQGSEA. The junction had 5 bases not matched to a gene; V was cut back by 3 bases and J by 0 bases. The CDR3 is 16 amino acids.

The rearrangement links TRBV6-6 to TRBJ2-7, with D possibly TRBD2 on 7 matching bases. The CDR3 runs to 13 residues. With 4 bases removed from V and 6 bases from J, the gap between germline ends came to 13 bases. The germline gives CDR1 MNHNY, CDR2 SVGAGI (reference sequence). CDR3: CASSSGGQREQYF. CDR3 in DNA: TGTGCCAGCAGTTCGGGGGGACAACGCGAGCAGTACTTC.

This rearrangement joins TRBV12-5 to TRBJ2-3; 13 bases map to TRBD2. Trimming cost V 1 base and J 0 bases; bases outside gene matches: 1. Germline V gives CDR1 LGHNT, CDR2 FRNRAP. CDR3 length: 17 residues. CDR3 protein: CASGLGLAGGSTDTQYF. CDR3 in DNA: TGTGCTAGTGGTTTGGGACTAGCGGGGGGTAGCACAGATACGCAGTATTTT.

The rearrangement joins TRBV7-2 to TRBJ1-4, with a possible D match to TRBD1 (5 bases). The V gene's germline CDR1 is SGHTA and CDR2 FQGNSA. V was clipped by 1 base and J by 3 bases, with 9 bases between them. CDR3 length: 15 amino acids. CDR3 protein: CASSLDGGSNEKLFF. The DNA for the CDR3 is TGTGCCAGCAGCTTAGATGGGGGGTCTAATGAAAAACTGTTTTTT.

The chain couples TRBV2 to TRBJ2-7, with a weak D call TRBD1 (6 bases). V was cut by 7 bases and J by 6 bases, with 19 bases left in between. This CDR3 is 14 amino acids long. Germline V gives CDR1 SNHLY, CDR2 FYNNEI. The CDR3 bases are TGTGCCAGCATCCCCTTCAGGGACATGGGCGAGCAGTACTTC. It translates to CASIPFRDMGEQYF.

This chain uses TRBV6-5 with TRBJ2-3, with 8 positions matching TRBD2. Per germline, CDR1 MNHEY and CDR2 SVGAGI. J gave up 3 bases and V 6 bases, and 5 bases lay outside the gene matches. The CDR3 extends over 14 amino acids. This CDR3 is CASSSAGGTDTQYF. The CDR3 nucleotides read TGTGCCAGCAGCTCGGCGGGGGGTACAGATACGCAGTATTTT.

The genes are TRBV7-2 and TRBJ2-3; 11 positions match TRBD2. CDR1 is SGHTA, CDR2 FQGNSA, per germline. V was clipped by 4 bases and J by 4 bases; unmatched bases: 4. The CDR3 is 15 residues long. In nucleotides, the CDR3 is TGTGCCAGCAGCTCTAGCGGGGGGACAGCAGATACGCAGTATTTT. It specifies CASSSSGGTADTQYF.

V is TRBV6-5 and J is TRBJ2-5, with D perhaps matching TRBD1 (6 bases). Per germline, CDR1 MNHEY and CDR2 SVGAGI. The V end lost 5 bases, the J end lost 4 bases, and 11 bases lay between the germline ends. This CDR3 has 13 residues. In DNA form, the CDR3 reads TGTGCCAGCAGTATACAGGGTGGAGAGACCCAGTACTTC. The encoded protein is CASSIQGGETQYF.

The chain joins TRBV27 to TRBJ2-5, with 7 bases matching TRBD1. This CDR3 is 15 amino acids long. J lost 2 bases, V lost 6 bases, and 9 bases had no gene match. Germline CDR1 reads MNHEY; CDR2 reads SMNVEV (reference sequence). The CDR3 nucleotides read TGTGCCAGCAGCATGAAACAGGGGAATCAAGAGACCCAGTACTTC. Amino acid sequence: CASSMKQGNQETQYF.

This clone was observed a handful of times. This chain links TRBV19 with TRBJ2-5, with TRBD1 matching over 10 bases. V lost 6 bases to trimming and J lost 2 bases; unmatched junction nucleotides: 21. Germline loops: CDR1 LNHDA, CDR2 SQIVND (reference sequence). This CDR3 contains 20 residues. The CDR3 DNA reads TGTGCCAGTAGCAGCCGGGACAGGGGTCACATAGGGGGGAGACAAGAGACCCAGTACTTC. It encodes CASSSRDRGHIGGRQETQYF.

This chain connects TRBV24-1 to TRBJ2-5, with TRBD2 matching 12 bases. Looked up from germline, CDR1 is KGHDR and CDR2 is SFDVKD. The CDR3 extends over 17 amino acids. The V segment lost 4 bases and the J segment 1 base; nucleotides outside the gene matches: 6. Written as DNA, the CDR3 is TGTGCCACCAGTGACCCTGGACTAGCGGGGCTCCAAGAGACCCAGTACTTC. Residues: CATSDPGLAGLQETQYF.

The rearrangement uses TRBV6-4 and TRBJ1-1; D not certain. Germline loops: CDR1 MRHNA, CDR2 SNTAGT. V was shortened by 5 bases and J by 2 bases, with 9 bases between the two germline ends. This CDR3 region has 13 residues. The CDR3 loop is CASSRTDNTEAFF. CDR3 bases: TGTGCCAGCAGTCGAACAGATAACACTGAAGCTTTCTTT.

The chain joins TRBV4-1 to TRBJ2-5; TRBD2 matches at 12 bases. V lost 3 bases to trimming and J lost 4 bases; unmatched junction nucleotides: 9. Germline CDR1 is MGHRA and CDR2 is YSYEKL. This CDR3 comprises 17 residues. CDR3 nucleotides: TGCGCCAGCAGCCAGTCTAGCGGGGGGGCCTTGGGAGAGACCCAGTACTTC. Residues: CASSQSSGGALGETQYF.

The rearrangement joins TRBV15 to TRBJ2-5, with D perhaps TRBD1 (6 bases). This CDR3 has 14 residues. Trimming removed 5 bases at V and 5 bases at J, with 15 bases between. Germline values: CDR1 LNHNV, CDR2 YYDKDF (reference sequence). The CDR3 loop is CATSAQRGLETQYF. CDR3 DNA: TGTGCCACCAGCGCCCAAAGGGGGTTGGAGACCCAGTACTTC.

The gene calls are TRBV7-9 and TRBJ2-7; 7 bases align to TRBD2. V lost 3 bases to trimming and J lost 2 bases; unmatched junction nucleotides: 7. Germline CDR1 and CDR2: SEHNR and FQNEAQ (reference sequence). The CDR3 runs to 15 residues. CDR3 nucleotides: TGTGCCAGCAGCTTTGTTCGGGCGGGGGCCTACGAGCAGTACTTC. Its translation: CASSFVRAGAYEQYF.

V and J are TRBV7-9 and TRBJ1-2; 7 positions agree with TRBD1. Looked up from germline, CDR1 is SEHNR and CDR2 is FQNEAQ (reference sequence). This CDR3 region has 14 residues. Trimming removed 5 bases from V and 8 bases from J; junction bases left unmatched: 11. In DNA form, the CDR3 reads TGTGCCAGCAGCATCGGCCGGGACAGAGGCGGCTACACCTTC. This translates into CASSIGRDRGGYTF.